One sample yielded the 11 T cell receptor beta chains listed below, sequenced in a study of blood T cell repertoires in COVID-19. Method: immunoSEQ multiplex PCR; TCRdb's copy keeps in-frame clones and lacks some. This sample carries 400,000 to 450,000 clones, 70% to 90% of them seen once, and the ten largest clones take roughly 0.87%. Specimen: peripheral blood. The receptors stem from a man between 18 and 29 years old with COVID-19, enrolled during active disease.

This clone was found a few times. V usage is TRBV6-5 and J usage is TRBJ2-5, with 13 bases identical to TRBD2. The CDR3 consists of 15 residues. The V and J ends lost 4 bases and 3 bases, in that order; junction bases with no gene match: 2. Germline V gives CDR1 MNHEY, CDR2 SVGAGI. The CDR3 is CASSLLAGGKETQYF. The CDR3 DNA follows: TGTGCCAGCAGTTTACTAGCGGGGGGGAAAGAGACCCAGTACTTC.

As concerns this clone: This CDR3 is also generated by other DNA sequences in the sample. The chain has TRBV3-1 (or the pseudogene TRBV3-2) and TRBJ2-7; no firm D call. Germline CDR1 and CDR2: LGHDT and YNNKEL (reference sequence). There are 12 residues in the CDR3. Trimming removed 2 bases at V and 0 bases at J, with 2 bases between. The CDR3 is CASSQYSYEQYF. The CDR3 coding sequence is TGTGCCAGCAGCCAATACTCCTACGAGCAGTACTTC.

V gene TRBV5-8 combines with J gene TRBJ1-1, with D possibly being TRBD1 (6 bases). V lost 4 bases and J lost 4, with 11 bases in between. This CDR3 region has 13 residues. Germline V gene sequence: CDR1 SGHTS, CDR2 YDEGEE. CDR3 sequence: CASSTDSSTEAFF. As DNA, the CDR3 is TGTGCCAGCAGCACGGACAGTAGCACTGAAGCTTTCTTT.

This clone was counted only a few times. V gene TRBV27 combines with J gene TRBJ1-6; D perhaps matches TRBD1 (6 bases). Trimming removed 5 bases at V and 9 bases at J, with 17 bases between. CDR1 MNHEY and CDR2 SMNVEV come from the germline V gene (reference sequence). This CDR3 spans 15 amino acids. CDR3 loop: CASSPLDSHISPLHF. The DNA of the CDR3 is TGTGCCAGCAGTCCATTGGACAGCCATATTTCACCCCTCCACTTT.

The chain recombines TRBV2 with TRBJ1-2; 8 bases fit TRBD1. This CDR3 region has 15 residues. Trimming cost V 9 bases and J 0 bases; bases outside gene matches: 9. The germline V gene has CDR1 SNHLY and CDR2 FYNNEI. The CDR3 sequence is CARDREDLANYGYTF. CDR3 sequence (DNA): TGTGCCAGGGACAGGGAAGATTTGGCTAACTATGGCTACACCTTC. The complete variable domain, with remaining parts taken from reference TRBV2 and TRBJ1-2, reads EPEVTQTPSHQVTQMGQEVILRCVPISNHLYFYWYRQILGQKVEFLVSFYNNEISEKSEIFDDQFSVERPDGSNFTLKIRSTKLEDSAMYFCARDREDLANYGYTFGSGTRLTVV.

The V gene is TRBV5-5, the J gene TRBJ1-3; possibly TRBD1 for D (5 bases). CDR3 length: 14 residues. Germline CDR1 reads SGHKS; CDR2 reads YYEKEE (reference sequence). V lost 3 bases and J lost 4, with 11 bases in between. CDR3 protein: CASSSGGLGNTIYF. CDR3 bases: TGTGCCAGCAGCTCGGGGGGTCTCGGAAACACCATATATTTT.

The V call is TRBV3-1 (or the pseudogene TRBV3-2), the J call TRBJ2-7, with D perhaps TRBD1 (5 bases). The CDR3 contains 14 residues. The germline V gene encodes CDR1 LGHDT and CDR2 YNNKEL (reference sequence). Between the trimmed V and J ends, which lost 0 bases and 3 bases, there was a span of 9 bases. The CDR3 DNA sequence: TGTGCCAGCAGCCAAGATGGGGCCTTCTACGAGCAGTACTTC. Protein product: CASSQDGAFYEQYF.

The rearrangement links TRBV5-4 to TRBJ2-1, with a possible D match to TRBD2 (6 bases). Trimming stripped 0 bases from V and 2 bases from J, with 9 bases between. Germline loops: CDR1 SGHNT, CDR2 YYREEE (reference sequence). The CDR3 extends over 15 amino acids. This CDR3 is CASSLGREAYNEQFF. As DNA, the CDR3 is TGTGCCAGCAGCTTGGGCAGGGAGGCCTACAATGAGCAGTTCTTC.

The gene calls are TRBV19 and TRBJ1-5; no firm D call. Trimming removed 5 bases at V and 0 bases at J, with 8 bases between. The CDR3 runs to 14 residues. The germline gives CDR1 LNHDA, CDR2 SQIVND (reference sequence). CDR3 residues: CASSFLYSNQPQHF. CDR3 bases: TGTGCCAGTAGTTTTCTATATAGCAATCAGCCCCAGCATTTT.

The chain is built from TRBV19 and TRBJ2-1; 10 bases are a match to TRBD2. Germline V lookup: CDR1 LNHDA, CDR2 SQIVND (reference sequence). This CDR3 contains 18 residues. Germline trimming cut 6 bases from V and 7 bases from J; bases unmatched to any gene: 18. In nucleotides, the CDR3 is TGTGCCAGTAGCCCTCTGTCCAGCGGGAGGGCCCGACTGAATGAGCAGTTCTTC. Protein product: CASSPLSSGRARLNEQFF.

This chain joins TRBV19 and TRBJ2-1; tentative D call: TRBD2 (7 bases). The germline V gene has CDR1 LNHDA and CDR2 SQIVND (reference sequence). Trimming pared 1 base from V and 5 bases from J, leaving 12 bases between. The CDR3 extends over 15 amino acids. The CDR3 here is CASSIGGGGHNEQFF. DNA for the CDR3: TGTGCCAGTAGTATAGGGGGGGGCGGCCACAATGAGCAGTTCTTC. The entire variable domain, with the rest obtained from reference TRBV19 and TRBJ2-1, is as follows: DGGITQSPKYLFRKEGQNVTLSCEQNLNHDAMYWYRQDPGQGLRLIYYSQIVNDFQKGDIAEGYSVSREKKESFPLTVTSAQKNPTAFYLCASSIGGGGHNEQFFGPGTRLTVL.